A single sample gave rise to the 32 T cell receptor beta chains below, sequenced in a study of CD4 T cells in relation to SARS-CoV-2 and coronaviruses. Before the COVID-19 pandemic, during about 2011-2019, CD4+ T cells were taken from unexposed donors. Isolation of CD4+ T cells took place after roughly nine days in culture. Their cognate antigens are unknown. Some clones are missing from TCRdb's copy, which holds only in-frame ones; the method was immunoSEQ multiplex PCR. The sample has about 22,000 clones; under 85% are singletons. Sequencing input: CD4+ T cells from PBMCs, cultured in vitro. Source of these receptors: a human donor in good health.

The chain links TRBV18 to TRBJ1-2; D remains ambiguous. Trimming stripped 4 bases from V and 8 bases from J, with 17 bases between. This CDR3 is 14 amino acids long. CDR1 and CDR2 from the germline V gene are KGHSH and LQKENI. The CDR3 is CASSRAPLEGGYTF. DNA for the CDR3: TGTGCCAGCTCACGGGCACCTTTAGAGGGAGGCTACACCTTC. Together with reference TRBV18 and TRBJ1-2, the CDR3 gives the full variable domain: NAGVMQNPRHLVRRRGQEARLRCSPMKGHSHVYWYRQLPEEGLKFMVYLQKENIIDESGMPKERFSAEFPKEGPSILRIQQVVRGDSAAYFCASSRAPLEGGYTFGSGTRLTVV.

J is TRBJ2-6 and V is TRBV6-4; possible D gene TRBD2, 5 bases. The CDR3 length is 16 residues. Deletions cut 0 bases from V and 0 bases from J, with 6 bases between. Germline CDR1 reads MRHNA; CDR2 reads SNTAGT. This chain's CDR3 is CASSDSRGSGANVLTF. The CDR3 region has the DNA TGTGCCAGCAGTGACTCCCGGGGCTCTGGGGCCAACGTCCTGACTTTC.

For the CDR3, the DNA is TGTGCCAGCAGCTACAGGGGAGGGGCCGGGGAGCTGTTTTTT. Translating gives CASSYRGGAGELFF. The chain recombines TRBV6-5 with TRBJ2-2, with D perhaps given as TRBD1 or TRBD2 (7 bases each). Trimming took off 6 bases at V and 6 bases at J, with 14 bases between the two ends. From germline, CDR1 is MNHEY and CDR2 SVGAGI. The CDR3 consists of 14 residues.

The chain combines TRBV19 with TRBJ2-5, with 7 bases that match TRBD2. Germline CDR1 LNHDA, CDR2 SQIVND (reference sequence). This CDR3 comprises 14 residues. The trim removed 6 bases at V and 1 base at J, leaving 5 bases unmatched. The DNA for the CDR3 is TGTGCCAGTAGCCAGACTAGCAGCCAAGAGACCCAGTACTTC. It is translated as CASSQTSSQETQYF.

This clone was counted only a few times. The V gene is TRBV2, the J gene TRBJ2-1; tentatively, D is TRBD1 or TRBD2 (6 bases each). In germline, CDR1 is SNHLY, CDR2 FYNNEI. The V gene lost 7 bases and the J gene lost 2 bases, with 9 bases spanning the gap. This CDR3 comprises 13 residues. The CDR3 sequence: CASKGGPYNEQFF. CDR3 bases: TGTGCCAGCAAAGGGGGGCCCTACAATGAGCAGTTCTTC.

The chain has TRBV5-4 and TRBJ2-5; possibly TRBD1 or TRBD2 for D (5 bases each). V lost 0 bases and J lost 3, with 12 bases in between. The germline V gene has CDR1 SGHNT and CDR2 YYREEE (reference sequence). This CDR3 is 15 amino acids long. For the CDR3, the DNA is TGTGCCAGCAGCTTGGGGCGCTTGGGGGAAGAGACCCAGTACTTC. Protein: CASSLGRLGEETQYF.

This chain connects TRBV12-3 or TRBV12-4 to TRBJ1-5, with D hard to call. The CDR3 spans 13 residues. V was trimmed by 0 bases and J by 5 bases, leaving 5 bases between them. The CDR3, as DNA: TGTGCCAGCAGTTTAGCAGACGATCAGCCCCAGCATTTT. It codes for CASSLADDQPQHF.

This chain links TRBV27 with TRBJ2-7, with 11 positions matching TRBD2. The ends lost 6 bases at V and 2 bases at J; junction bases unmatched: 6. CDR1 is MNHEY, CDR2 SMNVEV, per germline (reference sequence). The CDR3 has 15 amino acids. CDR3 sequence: CASSLTSGAPYEQYF. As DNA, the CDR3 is TGTGCCAGCAGCCTGACTAGCGGGGCCCCCTACGAGCAGTACTTC.

This chain's CDR3 is CASSLGKRDNEQFF. The CDR3, as DNA: TGTGCCAGCAGCTTAGGGAAAAGGGATAATGAGCAGTTCTTC. The chain employs TRBV13 and TRBJ2-1; D gene uncertain. Germline CDR1 and CDR2: PRHDT and FYEKMQ (reference sequence). V lost 0 bases to trimming and J lost 7 bases, with 10 bases between them. The CDR3 has 14 amino acids.

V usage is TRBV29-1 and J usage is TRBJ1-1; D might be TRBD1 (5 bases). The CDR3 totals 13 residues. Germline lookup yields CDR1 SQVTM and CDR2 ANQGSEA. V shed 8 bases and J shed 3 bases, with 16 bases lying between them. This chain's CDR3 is CSPQPVGDTEAFF. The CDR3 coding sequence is TGCAGCCCGCAACCAGTAGGGGACACTGAAGCTTTCTTT.

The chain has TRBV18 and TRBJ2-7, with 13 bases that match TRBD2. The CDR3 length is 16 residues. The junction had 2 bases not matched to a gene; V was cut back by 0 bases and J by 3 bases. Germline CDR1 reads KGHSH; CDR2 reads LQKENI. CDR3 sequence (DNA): TGTGCCAGCTCACCACCTGGACTAGCGGGAGTCTACGAGCAGTACTTC. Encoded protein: CASSPPGLAGVYEQYF.

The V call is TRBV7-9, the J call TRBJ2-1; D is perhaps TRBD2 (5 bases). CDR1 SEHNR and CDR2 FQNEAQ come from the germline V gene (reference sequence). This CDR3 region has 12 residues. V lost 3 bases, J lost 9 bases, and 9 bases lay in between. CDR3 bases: TGTGCCAGCAGCTTCCTGGCGGGTGAGCAGTTCTTC. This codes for CASSFLAGEQFF.

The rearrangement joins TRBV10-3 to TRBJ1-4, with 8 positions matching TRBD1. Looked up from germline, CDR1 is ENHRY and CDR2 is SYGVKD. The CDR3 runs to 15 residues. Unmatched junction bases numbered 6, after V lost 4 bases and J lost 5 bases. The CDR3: CAISAGTGINEKLFF. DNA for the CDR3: TGTGCCATCAGTGCCGGGACAGGAATAAATGAAAAACTGTTTTTT.

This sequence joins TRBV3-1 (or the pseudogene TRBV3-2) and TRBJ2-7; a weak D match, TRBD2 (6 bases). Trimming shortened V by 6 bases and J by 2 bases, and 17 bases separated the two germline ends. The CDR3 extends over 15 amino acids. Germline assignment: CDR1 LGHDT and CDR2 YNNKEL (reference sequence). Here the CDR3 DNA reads TGTGCCAGCAGTCAATACGGGGACTTCCCCTACGAGCAGTACTTC. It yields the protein CASSQYGDFPYEQYF.

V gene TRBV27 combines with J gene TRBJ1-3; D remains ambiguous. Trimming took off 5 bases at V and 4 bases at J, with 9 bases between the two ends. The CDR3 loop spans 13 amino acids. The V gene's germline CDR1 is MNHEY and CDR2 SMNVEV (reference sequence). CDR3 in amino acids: CASSVTTGNTIYF. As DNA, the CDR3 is TGTGCCAGCAGTGTAACAACAGGAAACACCATATATTTT.

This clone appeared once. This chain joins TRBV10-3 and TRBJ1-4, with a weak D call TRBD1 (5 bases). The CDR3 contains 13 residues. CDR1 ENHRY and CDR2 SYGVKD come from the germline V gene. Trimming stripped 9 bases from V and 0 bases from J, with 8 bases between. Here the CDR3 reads CAIGEATNEKLFF. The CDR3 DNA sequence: TGTGCCATAGGGGAGGCAACTAATGAAAAACTGTTTTTT.

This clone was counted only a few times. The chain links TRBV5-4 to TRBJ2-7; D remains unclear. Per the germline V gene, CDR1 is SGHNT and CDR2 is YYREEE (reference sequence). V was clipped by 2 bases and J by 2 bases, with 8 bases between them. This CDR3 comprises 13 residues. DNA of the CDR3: TGTGCCAGCAGCTTCTCTGGAACCTACGAGCAGTACTTC. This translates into CASSFSGTYEQYF.

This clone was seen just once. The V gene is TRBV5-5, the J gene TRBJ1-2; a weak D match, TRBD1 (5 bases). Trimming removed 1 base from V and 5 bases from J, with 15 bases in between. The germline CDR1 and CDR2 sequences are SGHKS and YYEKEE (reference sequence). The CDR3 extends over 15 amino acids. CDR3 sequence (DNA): TGTGCCAGCAGCTTGCAACAACGTGGGGGATATGGCTACACCTTC. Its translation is CASSLQQRGGYGYTF.

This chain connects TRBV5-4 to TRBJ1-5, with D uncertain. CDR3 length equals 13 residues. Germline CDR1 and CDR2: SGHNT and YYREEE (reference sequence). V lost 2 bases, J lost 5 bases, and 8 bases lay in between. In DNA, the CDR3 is TGTGCCAGCAGCTTTGACAAGGATCAGCCCCAGCATTTT. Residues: CASSFDKDQPQHF.

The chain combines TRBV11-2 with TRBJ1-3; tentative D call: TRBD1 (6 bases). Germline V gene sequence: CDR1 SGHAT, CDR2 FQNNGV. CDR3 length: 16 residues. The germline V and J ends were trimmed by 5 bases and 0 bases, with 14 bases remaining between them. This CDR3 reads CASSILSGASGNTIYF. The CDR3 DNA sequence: TGTGCCAGCAGCATTCTATCAGGGGCCTCTGGAAACACCATATATTTT.

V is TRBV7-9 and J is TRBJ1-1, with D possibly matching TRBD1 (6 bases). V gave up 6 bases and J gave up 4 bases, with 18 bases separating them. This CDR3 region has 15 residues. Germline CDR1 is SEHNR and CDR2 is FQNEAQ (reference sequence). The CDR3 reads CASRPDSGETTEAFF. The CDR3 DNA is TGTGCCAGCAGACCAGATTCAGGGGAAACCACTGAAGCTTTCTTT.

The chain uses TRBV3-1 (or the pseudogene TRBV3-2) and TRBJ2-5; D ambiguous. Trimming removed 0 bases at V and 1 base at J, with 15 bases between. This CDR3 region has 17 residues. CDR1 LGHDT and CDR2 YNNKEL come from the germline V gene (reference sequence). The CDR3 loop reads CASSQDSLPPTQETQYF. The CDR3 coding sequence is TGTGCCAGCAGCCAAGACTCACTCCCACCAACCCAAGAGACCCAGTACTTC.

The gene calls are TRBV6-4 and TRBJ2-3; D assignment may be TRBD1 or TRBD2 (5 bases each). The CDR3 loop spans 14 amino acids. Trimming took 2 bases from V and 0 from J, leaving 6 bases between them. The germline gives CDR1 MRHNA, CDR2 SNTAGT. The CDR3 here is CASSDGGSTDTQYF. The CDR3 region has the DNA TGTGCCAGCAGTGACGGGGGTAGCACAGATACGCAGTATTTT.

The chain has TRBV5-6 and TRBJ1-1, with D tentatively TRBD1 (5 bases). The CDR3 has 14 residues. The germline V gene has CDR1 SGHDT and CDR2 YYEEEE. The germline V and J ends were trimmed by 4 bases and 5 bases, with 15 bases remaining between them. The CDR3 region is CASSRAGLGTEAFF. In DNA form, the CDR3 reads TGTGCCAGCAGCCGCGCGGGGCTAGGGACTGAAGCTTTCTTT. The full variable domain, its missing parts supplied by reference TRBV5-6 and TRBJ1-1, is DAGVTQSPTHLIKTRGQQVTLRCSPKSGHDTVSWYQQALGQGPQFIFQYYEEEERQRGNFPDRFSGHQFPNYSSELNVNALLLGDSALYLCASSRAGLGTEAFFGQGTRLTVV.

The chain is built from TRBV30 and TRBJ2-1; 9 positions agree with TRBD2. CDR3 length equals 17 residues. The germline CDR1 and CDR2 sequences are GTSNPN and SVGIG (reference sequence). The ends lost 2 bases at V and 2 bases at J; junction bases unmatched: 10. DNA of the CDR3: TGTGCCTGGAGTCCCTCCTTTAGCGGGAGCCCCTACAATGAGCAGTTCTTC. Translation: CAWSPSFSGSPYNEQFF.

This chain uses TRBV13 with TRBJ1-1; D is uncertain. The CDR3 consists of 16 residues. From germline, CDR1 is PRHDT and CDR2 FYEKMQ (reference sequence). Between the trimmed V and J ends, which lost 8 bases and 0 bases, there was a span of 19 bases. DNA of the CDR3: TGTGCCAGCCGCAACGCGGCCACTACGTTGAACACTGAAGCTTTCTTT. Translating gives CASRNAATTLNTEAFF.

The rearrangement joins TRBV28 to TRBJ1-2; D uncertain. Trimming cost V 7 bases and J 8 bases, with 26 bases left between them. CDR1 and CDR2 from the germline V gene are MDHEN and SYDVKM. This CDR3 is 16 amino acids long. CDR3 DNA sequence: TGTGCCAGCACACGGCGGGGAGGTTGGGGTATTGGGGGCTACACCTTC. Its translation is CASTRRGGWGIGGYTF.

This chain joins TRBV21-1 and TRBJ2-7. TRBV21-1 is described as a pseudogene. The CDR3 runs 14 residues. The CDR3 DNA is TGTGCCAGCATGGGGGTCAGGACCTCCTACGAGCAGTACTTC. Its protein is CASMGVRTSYEQYF.

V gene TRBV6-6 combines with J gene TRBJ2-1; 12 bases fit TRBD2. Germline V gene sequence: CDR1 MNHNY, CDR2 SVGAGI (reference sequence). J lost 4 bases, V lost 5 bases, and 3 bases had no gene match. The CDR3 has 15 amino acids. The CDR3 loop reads CASSRGTSGYNEQFF. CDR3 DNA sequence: TGTGCCAGCAGTAGGGGGACTAGCGGGTACAATGAGCAGTTCTTC.

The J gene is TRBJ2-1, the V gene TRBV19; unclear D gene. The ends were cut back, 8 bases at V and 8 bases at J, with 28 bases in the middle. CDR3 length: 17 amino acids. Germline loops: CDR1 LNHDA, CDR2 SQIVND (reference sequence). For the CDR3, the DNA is TGTGCCAGTGCGTATGCCGCTTCCGGACGGTTTTGGTATGAGCAGTTCTTC. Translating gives CASAYAASGRFWYEQFF.

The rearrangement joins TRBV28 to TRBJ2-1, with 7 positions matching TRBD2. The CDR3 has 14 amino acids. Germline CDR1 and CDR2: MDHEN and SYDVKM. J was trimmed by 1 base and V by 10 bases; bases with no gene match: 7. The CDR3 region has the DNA TGTGCCATACTTGGCGGGAGATCCTACAATGAGCAGTTCTTC. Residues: CAILGGRSYNEQFF.

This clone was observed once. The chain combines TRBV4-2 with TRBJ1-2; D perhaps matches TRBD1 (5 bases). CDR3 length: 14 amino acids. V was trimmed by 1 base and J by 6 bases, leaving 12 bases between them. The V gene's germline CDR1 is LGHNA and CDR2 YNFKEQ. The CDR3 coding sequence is TGTGCCAGCAGCCAAGGGAGGGGAGGAGATGGCTACACCTTC. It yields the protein CASSQGRGGDGYTF.